This TCR beta chain was documented in a study of T cell responses to AZD1222 COVID-19 vaccine. Study outcomes and limitations: Repertoires were obtained solely post-peak T cell response. The breadth and depth of Spike-specific TCRs increased once two AZD1222 doses had been given.

Assay: immunoSEQ multiplex PCR; the TCRdb copy retains only in-frame clones and omits some. This sample yields 90,000 to 120,000 clones, of which about 90% are seen a single time; 4.8% belongs to the top ten. In the case of this clone: Its target is not known.

The CDR3 length is 17 residues. J lost 5 bases, V lost 1 base, and 8 bases had no gene match. CDR1 is MGHRA and CDR2 is YSYEKL in the germline V gene. Investigators merged groups given second doses at roughly 4 or roughly 12 weeks. The V and J genes are TRBV4-1 and TRBJ2-1, with 10 bases that match TRBD2. The receptor was isolated from an adult who received the AZD1222 COVID-19 vaccine. The sequenced sample was peripheral blood, obtained 28 days after the second AZD1222 dose. The CDR3 loop is CASSQGKGLAKHNEQFF. Here the CDR3 DNA reads TGCGCCAGCAGCCAAGGAAAGGGACTAGCGAAGCACAATGAGCAGTTCTTC.